The source of this T cell receptor (beta chain) is a study of T-cell reconstitution after alpha-beta-depleted transplantation in children. This clonotype was detected only a few times. Its cognate antigen is unknown. Findings and caveats of the study: Several hundred expanded graft clones reportedly supplied alpha-beta T cells about two months after transplant.

The authors prepared the TCRbeta library with unique molecular identifiers. One entry per CDR3 protein, called by TCRdb with MiXCR from the PCR reads. The sample has fewer than 550,000 distinct CDR3 sequences; 8% to 11% are singletons. The sequencing here drew on PBMCs, taken before TCRalphabeta/CD19-depleted stem cell transplant. This receptor was obtained from a child aged 2-15 years with inherited bone marrow failure, due to receive a stem cell transplant.

CDR3 protein: CASSREIRGLYEQYF. The CDR3 DNA reads as TGCGCCAGCAGCCGAGAGATCAGGGGGCTCTACGAGCAGTACTTC. The V gene is TRBV4-3, the J gene TRBJ2-7; 8 nucleotides agree with TRBD1. This CDR3 comprises 15 residues. The germline V gene has CDR1 LGHNA and CDR2 YSLEER. The ends lost 4 bases at V and 3 bases at J; junction bases unmatched: 8.